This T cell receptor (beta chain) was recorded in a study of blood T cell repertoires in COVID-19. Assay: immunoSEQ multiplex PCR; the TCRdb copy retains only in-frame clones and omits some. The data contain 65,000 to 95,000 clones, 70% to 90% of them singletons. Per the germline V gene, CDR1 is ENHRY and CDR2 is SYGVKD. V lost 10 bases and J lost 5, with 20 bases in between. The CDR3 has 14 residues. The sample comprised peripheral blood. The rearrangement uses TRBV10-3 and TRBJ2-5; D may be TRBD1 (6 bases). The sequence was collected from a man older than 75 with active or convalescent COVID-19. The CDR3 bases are TGTGCCACCCGACAGGACTGGGCTGTGGAGACCCAGTACTTC. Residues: CATRQDWAVETQYF.